This passage covers 23 T cell receptor beta chains from one sample sequenced in a study of blood T cell repertoires in COVID-19. Profiling relied on immunoSEQ multiplex PCR, and the TCRdb table lists in-frame clones only, not all of them. Altogether around 320,000 clones are present, about nine tenths being singletons, with the ten largest covering 11%. Sample: peripheral blood. Source of these receptors: a woman in her twenties or thirties with COVID-19, enrolled during active disease.

CDR3 bases: TGCGCCAGCAGCTTGAGCCCCGAGAGGGCACGGACTGGCTACACCTTC. This sequence encodes CASSLSPERARTGYTF. The rearrangement uses TRBV5-1 and TRBJ1-2; D gene ambiguous. The V gene lost 1 base and the J gene lost 7 bases, with 20 bases spanning the gap. This CDR3 has 16 amino acids. Germline values: CDR1 SGHRS, CDR2 YFSETQ.

The chain uses TRBV28 and TRBJ1-1, with D uncertain. The germline CDR1 and CDR2 sequences are MDHEN and SYDVKM. The CDR3 loop spans 16 amino acids. V lost 5 bases to trimming and J lost 0 bases, with 16 bases between them. CDR3 sequence reads: CASSPPGLILNTEAFF. The CDR3 nucleotides read TGTGCCAGCAGTCCCCCGGGTTTAATTTTGAACACTGAAGCTTTCTTT.

V gene TRBV5-5 combines with J gene TRBJ2-1, with D possibly matching TRBD1 (6 bases). This CDR3 comprises 14 residues. Trimming stripped 0 bases from V and 4 bases from J, with 8 bases between. Germline loops: CDR1 SGHKS, CDR2 YYEKEE (reference sequence). The CDR3 DNA reads TGTGCCAGCAGCTTGGGGGACAATTACAATGAGCAGTTCTTC. Amino acid sequence: CASSLGDNYNEQFF.

This clone was observed a few times. The same CDR3 can be traced to other DNA sequences in this sample. The rearrangement links TRBV18 to TRBJ1-6; TRBD1 might be the D (6 bases). The V end was cut by 1 base, the J end by 2 bases, with 6 bases between. The CDR3 is 15 residues long. Germline assignment: CDR1 KGHSH and CDR2 LQKENI. This chain's CDR3 is CASSPQGAYNSPLHF. In nucleotides, the CDR3 is TGTGCCAGCTCACCACAGGGGGCCTATAATTCACCCCTCCACTTT. The full variable domain, with the rest looked up from reference TRBV18 and TRBJ1-6, is NAGVMQNPRHLVRRRGQEARLRCSPMKGHSHVYWYRQLPEEGLKFMVYLQKENIIDESGMPKERFSAEFPKEGPSILRIQQVVRGDSAAYFCASSPQGAYNSPLHFGNGTRLTVT.

The chain carries TRBV7-8 and TRBJ2-1; D not certain. Germline lookup yields CDR1 SGHVS and CDR2 FQNEAQ. Trimming took off 5 bases at V and 2 bases at J, with 13 bases between the two ends. This CDR3 is built from 15 residues. Written as DNA, the CDR3 is TGTGCCAGCAGCGCGAGGCGCGGAACCTACAATGAGCAGTTCTTC. The encoded protein is CASSARRGTYNEQFF.

The chain recombines TRBV3-1 (or the pseudogene TRBV3-2) with TRBJ1-2; 8 bases fit TRBD1. The V and J ends lost 2 bases and 7 bases, in that order; junction bases with no gene match: 15. Germline CDR1 reads LGHDT; CDR2 reads YNNKEL (reference sequence). The CDR3 has 17 residues. CDR3 amino acids: CASSQLWPRQGSGGYTF. DNA for the CDR3: TGTGCCAGCAGCCAATTATGGCCACGACAGGGGAGTGGTGGCTACACCTTC.

A single count supports this clone. The V call is TRBV5-4, the J call TRBJ1-2; 9 bases map to TRBD1. The CDR3 has 14 amino acids. Germline CDR1 reads SGHNT; CDR2 reads YYREEE (reference sequence). The trim removed 4 bases at V and 3 bases at J, leaving 4 bases unmatched. CDR3 residues: CASSNTGGHYGYTF. The CDR3 DNA sequence: TGTGCCAGCAGCAACACAGGGGGCCACTATGGCTACACCTTC.

The rearrangement links TRBV5-6 to TRBJ1-5; TRBD1 might be the D (5 bases). Germline CDR1 and CDR2: SGHDT and YYEEEE. V was clipped by 1 base and J by 7 bases, with 9 bases between them. The CDR3 is made up of 13 amino acids. The DNA for the CDR3 is TGTGCCAGCAGCTTGACCGGGGGACAGCCCCAGCATTTT. Residues: CASSLTGGQPQHF.

The rearrangement uses TRBV7-9 and TRBJ1-6; 8 bases match TRBD1. This CDR3 spans 14 amino acids. Germline CDR1 and CDR2: SEHNR and FQNEAQ (reference sequence). V gave up 4 bases and J gave up 9 bases; unmatched junction bases: 5. The CDR3 spells CASSSQGDGSPLHF. The CDR3 nucleotides read TGTGCCAGCAGCTCACAGGGGGATGGTTCACCCCTCCACTTT.

This clone was seen only a few times. The chain uses TRBV4-1 and TRBJ1-1; D is uncertain. CDR1 and CDR2 from the germline V gene are MGHRA and YSYEKL. The CDR3 contains 15 residues. With 4 bases removed from V and 4 bases from J, the gap between germline ends came to 16 bases. This CDR3 reads CASSPRGTFPTEAFF. CDR3 coding DNA: TGCGCCAGCAGCCCAAGAGGCACCTTTCCCACTGAAGCTTTCTTT.

J is TRBJ2-7 and V is TRBV4-2; 8 positions agree with TRBD2. The length of the CDR3 is 16 residues. V shed 0 bases and J 6 bases; nucleotides not matched to a gene: 10. Per germline, CDR1 LGHNA and CDR2 YNFKEQ. CDR3 in DNA: TGTGCCAGCAGCCAAGATCGGCTCGGGGGGGCCTCCGAGCAGTACTTC. Encoded protein: CASSQDRLGGASEQYF.

The V and J genes are TRBV5-1 and TRBJ2-2; weak D call: TRBD2 (5 bases). With 5 bases removed from V and 6 bases from J, the gap between germline ends came to 14 bases. Germline-derived CDR1 and CDR2 are SGHRS and YFSETQ. This CDR3 contains 14 residues. The CDR3 sequence is CASRSPHGAGELFF. For the CDR3, the DNA is TGCGCCAGCAGGTCCCCCCACGGGGCCGGGGAGCTGTTTTTT.

The genes are TRBV19 and TRBJ2-3; 9 nucleotides match TRBD2. Trimming cost V 7 bases and J 2 bases; bases outside gene matches: 13. Germline CDR1 LNHDA, CDR2 SQIVND (reference sequence). CDR3 size: 17 residues. CDR3 amino acids: CASKGGGGAVTTDTQYF. In nucleotides, the CDR3 is TGTGCCAGTAAGGGCGGCGGGGGGGCGGTTACCACAGATACGCAGTATTTT.

This chain links TRBV3-1 (or the pseudogene TRBV3-2) with TRBJ2-1; D is possibly TRBD1 (5 bases). This CDR3 is 16 amino acids long. The germline V and J ends were trimmed by 1 base and 9 bases, with 19 bases remaining between them. From germline, CDR1 is LGHDT and CDR2 YNNKEL (reference sequence). CDR3 in DNA: TGTGCCAGCAGCCAAGGGTCGGCAGGGTTATACTCTGAGCAGTTCTTC. This codes for CASSQGSAGLYSEQFF.

This clone was seen more than once but under ten times. The J gene is TRBJ2-5, the V gene TRBV24-1, with 7 bases lining up with TRBD1. The junction had 4 bases not matched to a gene; V was cut back by 6 bases and J by 1 base. The CDR3 is made up of 14 amino acids. The V gene's germline CDR1 is KGHDR and CDR2 SFDVKD. The CDR3 DNA reads TGTGCCACCAGTTCGACAGGGACCCAAGAGACCCAGTACTTC. Translating it yields CATSSTGTQETQYF.

The genes are TRBV24-1 and TRBJ2-3, with TRBD1 as a possible D gene (6 bases). The CDR3 totals 15 residues. Germline values: CDR1 KGHDR, CDR2 SFDVKD. V was pared by 0 bases and J by 6 bases, with 12 bases between. The CDR3 loop reads CATSDLQWGQDTQYF. CDR3 nucleotides: TGTGCCACCAGTGATTTGCAATGGGGGCAGGATACGCAGTATTTT.

This clone appeared once. CDR3 nucleotide sequence: TGCGCCAGCAGCTCCCGACAGAGTGTCTCTGGAAACACCATATATTTT. It codes for CASSSRQSVSGNTIYF. The V gene is TRBV5-1, the J gene TRBJ1-3; a weak D match, TRBD1 (5 bases). Germline lookup yields CDR1 SGHRS and CDR2 YFSETQ. V gave up 3 bases and J gave up 0 bases, with 13 bases separating them. The CDR3 is 16 residues long.

The chain uses TRBV6-1 and TRBJ1-2; D gene uncertain. This CDR3 comprises 15 residues. The V gene lost 2 bases and the J gene lost 5 bases, with 15 bases spanning the gap. CDR1 and CDR2 from the germline V gene are MNHNS and SASEGT. The CDR3 nucleotides are TGTGCCAGCAGTGAATACACGGACTTGTATTATGGCTACACCTTC. Translation gives CASSEYTDLYYGYTF.

This CDR3 is CASSPRGGPRGQGARGYGYTF. CDR3 in DNA: TGTGCCAGCTCACCACGAGGGGGACCCAGGGGACAGGGGGCGCGTGGCTATGGCTACACCTTC. The V and J genes are TRBV18 and TRBJ1-2; 12 bases line up with TRBD1. Germline V gene lookup returns CDR1 KGHSH and CDR2 LQKENI. Trimming took 1 base from V and 4 from J; bases not matched to a gene: 19. The CDR3 runs to 21 residues.

This clone showed up many times. The genes are TRBV2 and TRBJ1-4; D not certain. Germline-derived CDR1 and CDR2 are SNHLY and FYNNEI. V dropped 7 bases and J dropped 2 bases, with 8 bases sitting between them. This CDR3 contains 13 residues. As DNA, the CDR3 is TGTGCCAGCATGAGGGAGACTAATGAAAAACTGTTTTTT. It is translated as CASMRETNEKLFF.

V and J are TRBV6-5 and TRBJ1-2; 7 nucleotides align to TRBD1. The CDR3 has 13 amino acids. Per germline, CDR1 MNHEY and CDR2 SVGAGI. The ends lost 8 bases at V and 3 bases at J; junction bases unmatched: 6. This CDR3 is CASGGQTYYGYTF. The CDR3 DNA is TGTGCCAGCGGGGGACAGACATACTATGGCTACACCTTC.

The CDR3 sequence: CASSPQGATGELFF. The CDR3, as DNA: TGTGCCAGCAGTCCCCAGGGGGCCACCGGGGAGCTGTTTTTT. The rearrangement links TRBV6-5 to TRBJ2-2, with 8 bases aligning to TRBD1. CDR1 and CDR2 (germline): MNHEY, SVGAGI. The CDR3 covers 14 residues. Unmatched junction bases numbered 3, after V lost 5 bases and J lost 4 bases.

The chain combines TRBV5-6 with TRBJ1-1; 10 bases are shared with TRBD1. CDR1 and CDR2 from the germline V gene are SGHDT and YYEEEE. The CDR3 length is 15 residues. With V trimmed by 3 bases and J by 2 bases, 4 bases remained unmatched. The CDR3 reads CASSYTTGGNTEAFF. Here the CDR3 DNA reads TGTGCCAGCAGCTATACGACAGGGGGCAACACTGAAGCTTTCTTT.